The clone carrying this TCR beta chain was detected only a few times. The CDR3 length is 14 residues. The germline V gene has CDR1 MDHEN and CDR2 SYDVKM. V lost 2 bases, J lost 4 bases, and 9 bases lay in between. Unrecorded immune exposure was likely among donors, who were nominally healthy when sampled. The data derive from a study of cytomegalovirus exposure and HLA in healthy donors. A multiplex PCR was run with 60 Vbeta primers and 13 Jbeta primers. Measured with immunoSEQ multiplex PCR; TCRdb has only the in-frame clones, and not every one. This table holds about 140,000 clones, roughly three quarters found once.

The genes are TRBV28 and TRBJ1-3; D is ambiguous. Specimen: PBMCs. This clonotype originated in a woman in her twenties or thirties in good health and CMV-seronegative. CDR3 bases: TGTGCCAGCAGTTTACCGCAGGTCGGAAACACCATATATTTT. Translation: CASSLPQVGNTIYF.